This T cell receptor (beta chain) was identified in a study of regulatory T cells in long-lasting Graves disease (dated by TCRdb to the early 2020s). Regarding the research as a whole: Patients with newly diagnosed Graves' disease had been on antithyroid drugs for under 3 months. Patients with persistent Graves' disease were compared with patients with newly diagnosed Graves' disease using TCR sequencing and RNA sequencing of peripheral blood. The study took place in China and was registered as a clinical trial. A total of around 35 samples were covered by TCR sequencing, comprising some 13 persistent and approximately 20 newly diagnosed Graves' disease patients.

This clonotype was counted many times. The specificity of this receptor is unknown. There are no base qualities to consult, and no much larger clone falls within one base. Library creation used multiplex PCR. TCRdb names Illumina HiSeq 4000 as the instrument used. iRepertoire HTBI primers and Arm-PCR amplification of CDR3 regions were used to construct TCR beta libraries. Before sequencing, the PCR products underwent gel purification. Turning to the authors' computational methods: Across samples, some 62 TRBV and 14 TRBJ segments were identified and used for gene usage analysis of CDR3 amino acid clonotypes. COPE and FqMerger were used to merge filtered high-quality paired reads into contigs. BLAST was used to align contigs to IMGT TRBV, TRBD and TRBJ reference genes, and CDR3 was defined according to IMGT. Any clonotype with a frequency above 0.1% was classified as a highly expanded clone. Shannon entropy was used to measure repertoire diversity, and the Gini coefficient was used to measure V-J evenness. Public clonotypes were defined as clonotypes shared by more than one individual. Clones were called with MiXCR by TCRdb after fastp trimmed the public reads at Q25, and only in-frame beta chains were retained. Entries are consolidated by CDR3 protein sequence, retaining the most common genes and DNA. None of the V and J calls come from the authors' own analysis; TCRdb made them. The sample records about 450,000 distinct CDR3 sequences, roughly 17% of which are singletons. Together, the top ten hold around 10% of the sample.

From its cysteine to its phenylalanine, the CDR3 spans 12 amino acids. Only the CDR3 portion is preserved as DNA: 36 bases, with reading frame beginning at the first base. V and J lose 3 bases and 7 bases, and a span of 9 bases separates them. The germline V gene gives CDR1 as MDHEN and CDR2 as SYDVKM. Taken with the paper, the label for time point translates to: newly diagnosed GD, antithyroid drugs for less than 3 months. For both TCR sequencing and RNA sequencing, RNA was extracted from PBMCs in TRIzol. Graves' disease was diagnosed according to American Thyroid Association guidelines. Patients were recruited from an endocrinology department in Xi'an, China. From each patient, 7.5 to 10 milliliters of peripheral blood was collected into an EDTA anticoagulant tube. PBMCs were isolated by Ficoll Paque Plus density gradient separation without further T cell sorting. An Agilent 2100 Bioanalyzer and agarose gel were used to check RNA quality, while a NanoDrop 2000 measured RNA concentration.

Here is what the overall study found, with its caveats: Persistent patients shared more public clonotypes among themselves (around 3,000) than newly diagnosed patients did (over 950). As a limitation, the authors acknowledged that the small sample size may reduce accuracy. TRBV28, TRBJ1-2 and TRBJ2-5 were preferentially used in persistent disease, while TRBV20-1 and TRBJ2-1 were favored in newly diagnosed disease. Persistent Graves' disease patients showed lower TCR Shannon entropy and fewer highly expanded clones than newly diagnosed patients, suggesting clonal expansion. Only the TCR beta chain was sequenced and analyzed. Because the primary lesion, thyroid tissue, could not be accessed, the study looked at peripheral blood alone.

This sample also belongs to another study, concerning T cells in Graves' hyperthyroidism and ophthalmopathy. The second paper states: Stable Graves' hyperthyroidism was defined as no progression to ophthalmopathy during 18 months of follow-up. Hyperthyroidism patients were newly diagnosed, had a disease duration of under 2 months, and were aged 18 to 65 years. The study excluded patients with uncontrolled infections, other autoimmune diseases, pregnancy or lactation. Diagnoses were established on the basis of clinical symptoms, serum thyroxine and TRAb, thyroid ultrasound, and orbital computed tomography. For the first round of RT-PCR on the TCR CDR3, the HTBI primer set was used together with the Qiagen OneStep RT-PCR kit. Most expanded thyroid clonotypes (frequency above 0.001) were also detected in blood, suggesting blood repertoires may reflect thyroid immune responses. A 13 V-J signature model separated ophthalmopathy from stable hyperthyroidism, with nearly 90% sensitivity and 81.08% specificity in cross-validation and 80%/75% in testing. In validation, progression to ophthalmopathy was predicted by the model with roughly 71% sensitivity and roughly 76% specificity, a median of approximately 6.5 months before onset. A discovery cohort of about a hundred patients, 43 with Graves' ophthalmopathy and fewer than 65 with stable Graves' hyperthyroidism, was used to find distinguishing TCR V-J signatures. Prospective prediction of ophthalmopathy was tested in an independent validation cohort consisting of roughly 20 hyperthyroidism patients and around 17 patients who later progressed to ophthalmopathy. The 95 to 100 discovery patients were divided at random into training and test sets in a 7:3 ratio. The study also compared thyroid tissue and blood T-cell repertoires from about six Graves' hyperthyroidism patients. Following sampling, methimazole starting at 30 mg daily was given to hyperthyroidism patients, and high-dose intravenous methylprednisolone was given to ophthalmopathy patients. A second multiplex PCR round built the libraries, followed by size selection and purification. Paired-end sequencing of the libraries was performed with 100 bp reads on an Illumina HiSeq2000. SOAPnuke was used to process the raw data, removing reads that contained adapters or uncalled bases, had a mean Phred below 15, or lacked an exact match to the constant primer or identifier. COPE v1.2.5 was used to merge the high-quality paired reads, and each unique nucleotide sequence was defined as a clonotype. MiTCR v1.1 was used to align the clonotypes against IMGT TRBV, TRBD and TRBJ reference segments. Only V-J combinations with frequency above 0.0001, covering 99% to 99.2% of repertoires, were analysed. The TCS score was defined as the ratio of F50 (clonal expansion) to E x V (chaos), calculated using BLOSUM62-based TCRdist between CDR3 peptides within each V-J. Welch's t-statistics and random forest reduced approximately 520 V-J features to roughly 13, which were used in a naive Bayes classifier (R e1071). No statistical method was used to fix the sample size in advance, and group allocation was not hidden from the investigators. TCR Vbeta CDR3 sequencing of 135 peripheral blood samples (more than 40 ophthalmopathy, around 80 hyperthyroidism and some 17 progressor patients) is reported in the paper.

This sample comprised peripheral blood mononuclear cells (PBMCs), obtained at new diagnosis, from a patient treated with antithyroid drugs. The rearranged segments are TRBV28 and TRBJ1-2; no D gene is confidently identified. This clonotype was sampled from a woman in her 30s with Graves disease. Donor details come from another sample of the same person, matched by shared clones. CDR3 region: CASSFSGGGYTF. The DNA sequence follows: TGTGCCAGCAGTTTTTCCGGAGGTGGCTACACCTTC.